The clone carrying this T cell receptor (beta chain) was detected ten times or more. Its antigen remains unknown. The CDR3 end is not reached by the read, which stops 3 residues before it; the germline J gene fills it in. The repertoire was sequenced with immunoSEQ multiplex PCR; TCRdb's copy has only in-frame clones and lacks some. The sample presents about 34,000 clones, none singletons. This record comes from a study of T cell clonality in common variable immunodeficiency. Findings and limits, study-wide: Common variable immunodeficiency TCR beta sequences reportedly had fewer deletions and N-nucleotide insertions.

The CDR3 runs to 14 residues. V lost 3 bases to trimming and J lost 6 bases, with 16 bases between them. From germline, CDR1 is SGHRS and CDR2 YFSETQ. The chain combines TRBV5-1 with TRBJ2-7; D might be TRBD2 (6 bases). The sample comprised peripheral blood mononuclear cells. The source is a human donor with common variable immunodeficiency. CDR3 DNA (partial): TGCGCCAGCAGCTCCTATTCGAGGACTACCGAG. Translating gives CASSSYSRTTE. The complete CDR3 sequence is CASSSYSRTTEQYF.